This T cell receptor (beta chain) was retrieved from a study of shared clonotypes between healthy human individuals. This CDR3 is built from 16 residues. V was trimmed by 1 base and J by 2 bases, leaving 15 bases between them. Germline V CDR1 and CDR2: SGHNT, YENEEA. With respect to this clone: Its antigen is still unknown.

Whole-study findings and limits: Non-shared clonotypes showed lower generation probabilities than clonotypes common to all four donors.

Repertoires were generated with immunoSEQ multiplex PCR, while TCRdb's copy carries only in-frame clones and drops some. The sample shows roughly 1.5 million clones, approximately 98% of them seen only once. The rearrangement joins TRBV11-3 to TRBJ2-7, with D perhaps matching TRBD2 (6 bases). Sequenced input: naive CD4+ T cells sorted from blood. Subset defined: CD45RA+ positively selected. The sequence came from a man under 40 in good health. The CDR3 coding sequence is TGTGCCAGCAGCTTAGGTTTGGGCGGGGAGACCTACGAGCAGTACTTC. This sequence encodes CASSLGLGGETYEQYF. The full variable domain, with the rest looked up from reference TRBV11-3 and TRBJ2-7, is EAGVVQSPRYKIIEKKQPVAFWCNPISGHNTLYWYLQNLGQGPELLIRYENEEAVDDSQLPKDRFSAERLKGVDSTLKIQPAELGDSAVYLCASSLGLGGETYEQYFGPGTRLTVT.